Presented here are 30 T cell receptor beta chains from one specimen sequenced in a study of cytomegalovirus exposure and HLA in healthy donors. Both 60 Vbeta primers and 13 Jbeta primers went into the PCR. Repertoires were generated with immunoSEQ multiplex PCR, while TCRdb's copy carries only in-frame clones and drops some. The sample carries roughly 110,000 clones, around 80% recorded once. Material: PBMCs. The origin of the receptors is a man aged 40-49 years in good health and CMV-seronegative.

The gene calls are TRBV5-4 and TRBJ2-2, with a possible D match to TRBD1 (5 bases). The length of the CDR3 is 15 residues. Trimming removed 0 bases at V and 3 bases at J, with 9 bases between. In germline, CDR1 is SGHNT, CDR2 YYREEE (reference sequence). This CDR3 reads CASSLGGRDTGELFF. The CDR3 bases are TGTGCCAGCAGCTTGGGGGGCCGGGACACCGGGGAGCTGTTTTTT. The full variable domain, its missing parts supplied by reference TRBV5-4 and TRBJ2-2, is ETGVTQSPTHLIKTRGQQVTLRCSSQSGHNTVSWYQQALGQGPQFIFQYYREEENGRGNFPPRFSGLQFPNYSSELNVNALELDDSALYLCASSLGGRDTGELFFGEGSRLTVL.

This chain uses TRBV2 with TRBJ2-3, with 7 bases lining up with TRBD1. Looked up from germline, CDR1 is SNHLY and CDR2 is FYNNEI. V lost 3 bases, J lost 0 bases, and 3 bases stayed unmatched. The CDR3 covers 15 residues. The CDR3 DNA sequence: TGTGCCAGCAGTGAGACAGGGATTAGCACAGATACGCAGTATTTT. Its protein product is CASSETGISTDTQYF.

This chain links TRBV19 with TRBJ2-3; 7 nucleotides line up with TRBD2. CDR1 is LNHDA and CDR2 is SQIVND in the germline V gene (reference sequence). This CDR3 region has 14 residues. J lost 5 bases, V lost 3 bases, and 5 bases had no gene match. The CDR3, as DNA: TGTGCCAGTAGTATCGGGGCGGGGGAAGATACGCAGTATTTT. This translates into CASSIGAGEDTQYF. Complete variable domain (other parts from reference TRBV19 and TRBJ2-3): DGGITQSPKYLFRKEGQNVTLSCEQNLNHDAMYWYRQDPGQGLRLIYYSQIVNDFQKGDIAEGYSVSREKKESFPLTVTSAQKNPTAFYLCASSIGAGEDTQYFGPGTRLTVL.

V gene TRBV7-8 combines with J gene TRBJ1-5; D is perhaps TRBD1 (5 bases). Germline lookup yields CDR1 SGHVS and CDR2 FQNEAQ. Trimming cost V 5 bases and J 9 bases, with 14 bases left between them. The CDR3 is 13 residues long. The CDR3 nucleotides read TGTGCCAGCAGCCCAGGGACGGAGGGGCCCCAGCATTTT. This sequence encodes CASSPGTEGPQHF. The variable domain in full, with the rest retrieved from reference TRBV7-8 and TRBJ1-5, is GAGVSQSPRYKVAKRGQDVALRCDPISGHVSLFWYQQALGQGPEFLTYFQNEAQLDKSGLPSDRFFAERPEGSVSTLKIQRTQQEDSAVYLCASSPGTEGPQHFGDGTRLSIL.

V is TRBV12-5 and J is TRBJ2-1, with no clear D. Germline lookup yields CDR1 LGHNT and CDR2 FRNRAP. CDR3 length equals 14 residues. V was trimmed by 5 bases and J by 4 bases, leaving 12 bases between them. The CDR3 DNA reads as TGTGCTAGTGGTAACGAACAGACATACAATGAGCAGTTCTTC. Translating gives CASGNEQTYNEQFF.

The chain uses TRBV10-1 and TRBJ1-6; a weak D match, TRBD1 (5 bases). Per the germline V gene, CDR1 is WNHNN and CDR2 is SYGVQD (reference sequence). V was clipped by 3 bases and J by 7 bases, with 13 bases between them. The CDR3 contains 15 residues. The CDR3 protein is CASSEYGGPNSPLHF. The DNA of the CDR3 is TGCGCCAGCAGTGAATACGGGGGTCCAAATTCACCCCTCCACTTT.

The rearrangement links TRBV27 to TRBJ2-2, with 7 positions matching TRBD1. The germline V gene encodes CDR1 MNHEY and CDR2 SMNVEV (reference sequence). Unmatched junction bases numbered 3, after V lost 1 base and J lost 4 bases. This CDR3 comprises 15 residues. The CDR3 loop is CASSLYGQVTGELFF. In DNA form, the CDR3 reads TGTGCCAGCAGTTTATACGGACAGGTCACCGGGGAGCTGTTTTTT.

The rearrangement links TRBV19 to TRBJ1-1; a weak D match, TRBD1 (5 bases). Trimming pared 3 bases from V and 4 bases from J, leaving 12 bases between. Per the germline V gene, CDR1 is LNHDA and CDR2 is SQIVND (reference sequence). This CDR3 has 14 residues. The CDR3 spells CASSIGQGGTEAFF. CDR3 nucleotides: TGTGCCAGTAGTATCGGGCAGGGTGGCACTGAAGCTTTCTTT.

V gene TRBV7-9 combines with J gene TRBJ2-5; a weak D match, TRBD1 (6 bases). The germline V gene has CDR1 SEHNR and CDR2 FQNEAQ (reference sequence). The CDR3 has 15 residues. Between the trimmed V and J ends, which lost 2 bases and 5 bases, there was a span of 15 bases. The CDR3 DNA is TGTGCCAGCAGCTTAAATCGACAGGTGGTGGAGACCCAGTACTTC. It is translated as CASSLNRQVVETQYF. The complete variable domain, with remaining parts taken from reference TRBV7-9 and TRBJ2-5, reads DTGVSQNPRHKITKRGQNVTFRCDPISEHNRLYWYRQTLGQGPEFLTYFQNEAQLEKSRLLSDRFSAERPKGSFSTLEIQRTEQGDSAMYLCASSLNRQVVETQYFGPGTRLLVL.

The genes are TRBV27 and TRBJ1-2, with unresolved D. The CDR3 length is 13 residues. CDR1 is MNHEY, CDR2 SMNVEV, per germline (reference sequence). Trimming left V 5 bases short and J 7 bases short, with 14 bases between. CDR3 in DNA: TGTGCCAGCAGTCTGGCTGAGGGCGGTGGCTACACCTTC. Amino acids: CASSLAEGGGYTF.

V usage is TRBV11-2 and J usage is TRBJ2-1; D remains unclear. CDR3 size: 16 residues. In germline, CDR1 is SGHAT, CDR2 FQNNGV. V shed 3 bases and J shed 1 base, with 13 bases lying between them. The CDR3 nucleotides are TGTGCCAGCAGCTTCCACGGCACACTATCCTACAATGAGCAGTTCTTC. Translation gives CASSFHGTLSYNEQFF.

The chain couples TRBV29-1 to TRBJ2-7; 9 bases align to TRBD2. Germline V gene lookup returns CDR1 SQVTM and CDR2 ANQGSEA. The V segment lost 1 base and the J segment 1 base; nucleotides outside the gene matches: 2. The CDR3 loop spans 14 amino acids. This CDR3 reads CSVEVRGGSYEQYF. In DNA form, the CDR3 reads TGCAGCGTTGAAGTGCGGGGGGGTTCCTACGAGCAGTACTTC.

The rearrangement uses TRBV7-8 and TRBJ1-1, with D possibly TRBD1 on 6 matching bases. Per germline, CDR1 SGHVS and CDR2 FQNEAQ. The CDR3 length is 16 residues. V gave up 0 bases and J gave up 4 bases, with 15 bases separating them. CDR3 amino acids: CASSLAMGAGSTEAFF. Written as DNA, the CDR3 is TGTGCCAGCAGCTTAGCGATGGGGGCAGGGTCCACTGAAGCTTTCTTT.

The rearrangement uses TRBV5-4 and TRBJ2-7; the match to TRBD2 covers 10 bases. The germline V gene has CDR1 SGHNT and CDR2 YYREEE (reference sequence). V dropped 1 base and J dropped 3; count of bases not matched to a gene: 4. The CDR3 loop spans 15 amino acids. The CDR3 sequence is CASSLYASGGYEQYF. The CDR3, as DNA: TGTGCCAGCAGCTTGTATGCTAGCGGGGGCTACGAGCAGTACTTC.

About this clone itself: Other DNA sequences in this specimen translate into the identical CDR3. The genes are TRBV6-5 and TRBJ2-3; a possible D gene is TRBD1 (5 bases). Germline V lookup: CDR1 MNHEY, CDR2 SVGAGI. V was cut by 2 bases and J by 2 bases, with 11 bases left in between. CDR3 size: 15 residues. Written as DNA, the CDR3 is TGTGCCAGCAGTTACGATGGCAGGGTCACAGATACGCAGTATTTT. Translation: CASSYDGRVTDTQYF.

The V and J genes are TRBV4-1 and TRBJ2-7, with 8 bases lining up with TRBD1. The germline gives CDR1 MGHRA, CDR2 YSYEKL. V lost 1 base and J lost 4; bases outside the gene matches: 6. This CDR3 is built from 15 residues. The DNA for the CDR3 is TGCGCCAGCAGCCAAGTCGACAGGGGAGTATACGAGCAGTACTTC. Translation gives CASSQVDRGVYEQYF.

This clone appeared a single time. V is TRBV20-1 and J is TRBJ2-5; D is unclear. Germline CDR1 is DFQATT and CDR2 is SNEGSKA (reference sequence). V dropped 1 base and J dropped 4 bases, with 4 bases sitting between them. The CDR3 loop spans 11 amino acids. CDR3 bases: TGCAGTGCTAGAGTCAGAGAGACCCAGTACTTC. Protein product: CSARVRETQYF.

This clone turned up a few times. The rearrangement joins TRBV6-1 to TRBJ1-1; D is ambiguous. V lost 4 bases and J 0 bases, leaving 6 bases between the germline ends. This CDR3 region has 13 residues. Germline lookup yields CDR1 MNHNS and CDR2 SASEGT. The CDR3 DNA follows: TGTGCCAGCAGTGCCACAGTGAACACTGAAGCTTTCTTT. Translating gives CASSATVNTEAFF.

The rearrangement uses TRBV11-1 and TRBJ2-1, with D hard to call. V was pared by 5 bases and J by 9 bases, with 20 bases between. CDR3 size: 15 residues. Germline V gene data show CDR1 as SGHAT and CDR2 as FQDESV (reference sequence). CDR3 DNA sequence: TGTGCCAGCAGCCTAAGGATTGGAGTTCTTATTGAGCAGTTCTTC. Protein sequence: CASSLRIGVLIEQFF.

The chain joins TRBV19 to TRBJ1-1; a weak D match, TRBD1 (5 bases). CDR1 LNHDA and CDR2 SQIVND come from the germline V gene (reference sequence). V was trimmed by 2 bases and J by 9 bases, leaving 13 bases between them. The CDR3 has 13 residues. The CDR3 region has the DNA TGTGCCAGTAGTATAATGGCGGGACCACAAGCTTTCTTT. It specifies CASSIMAGPQAFF.

The chain links TRBV4-2 to TRBJ2-2, with 10 bases identical to TRBD1. This CDR3 spans 18 amino acids. CDR1 LGHNA and CDR2 YNFKEQ come from the germline V gene. Trimming cost V 4 bases and J 4 bases; bases outside gene matches: 12. CDR3 amino acids: CASSRKVLDRGTTGELFF. In DNA form, the CDR3 reads TGTGCCAGCAGCCGAAAAGTGTTGGACAGGGGGACCACCGGGGAGCTGTTTTTT.

The rearrangement uses TRBV29-1 and TRBJ1-4; D gene uncertain. The CDR3 length is 12 residues. From germline, CDR1 is SQVTM and CDR2 ANQGSEA. Trimming took 7 bases from V and 1 from J, leaving 7 bases between them. CDR3 coding DNA: TGCAGCGCGGGAGGAACTAATGAAAAACTGTTTTTT. Translation: CSAGGTNEKLFF.

The chain couples TRBV27 to TRBJ1-4, with 7 bases aligning to TRBD1. Per germline, CDR1 MNHEY and CDR2 SMNVEV (reference sequence). Trimming removed 4 bases from V and 4 bases from J; junction bases left unmatched: 6. This CDR3 spans 15 amino acids. The CDR3 DNA is TGTGCCAGCAGTTCCCTGGGACAGAGTAATGAAAAACTGTTTTTT. Translation gives CASSSLGQSNEKLFF.

V is TRBV5-4 and J is TRBJ2-2; a possible D gene is TRBD2 (6 bases). Germline CDR1 is SGHNT and CDR2 is YYREEE (reference sequence). This CDR3 is 15 amino acids long. V lost 4 bases, J lost 1 base, and 11 bases lay in between. The CDR3 DNA follows: TGTGCCAGCAGCCGGGACTCCTGGAACACCGGGGAGCTGTTTTTT. This translates into CASSRDSWNTGELFF.

This clone was recorded only once. The gene calls are TRBV11-2 and TRBJ2-3; D gene unclear. V lost 2 bases to trimming and J lost 2 bases, with 11 bases between them. The CDR3 runs 15 residues. Per the germline V gene, CDR1 is SGHAT and CDR2 is FQNNGV. The CDR3 loop reads CASSLFAIPTDTQYF. DNA of the CDR3: TGTGCCAGCAGCTTATTTGCGATCCCCACAGATACGCAGTATTTT.

The sample holds a few counts of this clone. In nucleotides, the CDR3 is TGTGCCGGGACTGGAGCCTATGGCTACACCTTC. It codes for CAGTGAYGYTF. The chain carries TRBV6-1 and TRBJ1-2; TRBD1 might be the D (5 bases). The CDR3 covers 11 residues. Per the germline V gene, CDR1 is MNHNS and CDR2 is SASEGT. The V and J ends lost 11 bases and 4 bases respectively, with 11 bases between them.

This clone was recorded a few times. This chain links TRBV19 with TRBJ1-2, with 7 bases that match TRBD1. V shed 6 bases, J shed 4 bases, and the junction held 8 bases outside the gene matches. Germline assignment: CDR1 LNHDA and CDR2 SQIVND (reference sequence). This CDR3 is built from 14 residues. The CDR3 is CASRSQGVFYGYTF. The CDR3 bases are TGTGCCAGTAGATCCCAGGGGGTATTCTATGGCTACACCTTC.

CDR3 in amino acids: CASSLGTGEETQYF. The CDR3 DNA is TGTGCCAGCAGTTTAGGGACAGGGGAAGAGACCCAGTACTTC. This sequence joins TRBV27 and TRBJ2-5, with 10 bases matching TRBD1. The CDR3 is 14 amino acids. Germline CDR1 is MNHEY and CDR2 is SMNVEV (reference sequence). Germline trimming cut 2 bases from V and 3 bases from J; bases unmatched to any gene: 0.

This clone has a handful of counts. The V gene is TRBV6-1, the J gene TRBJ2-3, with TRBD1 matching 8 bases. V lost 5 bases and J lost 0; bases outside the gene matches: 4. The CDR3 is made up of 15 amino acids. CDR1 is MNHNS, CDR2 SASEGT, per germline. Here the CDR3 reads CASSLDRGSTDTQYF. The CDR3 nucleotides read TGTGCCAGCAGTCTCGACAGGGGTAGCACAGATACGCAGTATTTT.

This clone was seen more than once but under ten times. This chain links TRBV6-5 with TRBJ1-3, with TRBD1 matching over 7 bases. The length of the CDR3 is 14 residues. Germline V CDR1 and CDR2: MNHEY, SVGAGI. V trimming: 9 bases; J trimming: 3 bases; junction bases outside the gene matches: 8. Here the CDR3 reads CASRGGVSGNTIYF. The CDR3 DNA is TGTGCCAGTAGAGGGGGCGTGAGTGGAAACACCATATATTTT.